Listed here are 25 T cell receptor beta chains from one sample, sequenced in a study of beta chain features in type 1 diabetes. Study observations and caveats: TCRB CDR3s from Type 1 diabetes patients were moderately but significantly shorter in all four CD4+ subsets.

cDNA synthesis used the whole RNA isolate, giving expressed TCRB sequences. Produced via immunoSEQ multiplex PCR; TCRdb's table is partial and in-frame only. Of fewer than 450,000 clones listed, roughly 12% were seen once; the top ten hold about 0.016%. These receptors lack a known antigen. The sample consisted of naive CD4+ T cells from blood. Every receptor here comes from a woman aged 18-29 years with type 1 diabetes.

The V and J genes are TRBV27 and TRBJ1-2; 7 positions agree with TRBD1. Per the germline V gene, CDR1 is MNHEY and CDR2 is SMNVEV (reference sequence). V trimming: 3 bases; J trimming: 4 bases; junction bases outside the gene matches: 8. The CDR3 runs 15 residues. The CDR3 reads CASSLAGGRGYGYTF. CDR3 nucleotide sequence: TGTGCCAGCAGTTTGGCAGGGGGACGCGGCTATGGCTACACCTTC.

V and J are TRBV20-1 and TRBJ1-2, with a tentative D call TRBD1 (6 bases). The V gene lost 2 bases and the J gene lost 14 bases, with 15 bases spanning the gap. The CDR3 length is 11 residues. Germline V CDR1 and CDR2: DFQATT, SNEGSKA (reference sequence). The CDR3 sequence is CSARKSGQSTF. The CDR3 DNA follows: TGCAGTGCTAGAAAGTCGGGACAATCAACCTTC.

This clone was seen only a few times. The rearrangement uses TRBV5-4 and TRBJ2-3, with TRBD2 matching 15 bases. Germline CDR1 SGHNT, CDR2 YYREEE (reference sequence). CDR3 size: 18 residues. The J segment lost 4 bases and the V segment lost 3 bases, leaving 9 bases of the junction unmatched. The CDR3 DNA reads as TGTGCCAGCAGCTCGGGGACTAGCGGGAGGTTTCTCCCAGATACGCAGTATTTT. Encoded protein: CASSSGTSGRFLPDTQYF.

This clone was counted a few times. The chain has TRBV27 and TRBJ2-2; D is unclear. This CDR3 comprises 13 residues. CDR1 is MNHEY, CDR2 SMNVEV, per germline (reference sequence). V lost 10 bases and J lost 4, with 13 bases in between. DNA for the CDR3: TGTGCCACCGTCGCCGACATCACCGGGGAGCTGTTTTTT. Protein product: CATVADITGELFF.

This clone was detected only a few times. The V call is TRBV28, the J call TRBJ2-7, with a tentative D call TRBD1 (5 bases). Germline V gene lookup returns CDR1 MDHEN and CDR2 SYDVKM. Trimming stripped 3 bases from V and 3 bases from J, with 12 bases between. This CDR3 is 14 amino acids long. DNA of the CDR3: TGTGCCAGCAGTTTTGGGGCATATGGCTACGAGCAGTACGTC. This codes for CASSFGAYGYEQYV.

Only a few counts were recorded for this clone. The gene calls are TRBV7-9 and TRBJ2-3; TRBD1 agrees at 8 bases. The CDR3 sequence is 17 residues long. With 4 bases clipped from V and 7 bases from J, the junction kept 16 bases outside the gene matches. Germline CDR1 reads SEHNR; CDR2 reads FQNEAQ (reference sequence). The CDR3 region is CASSSTWGGQGTHTQYF. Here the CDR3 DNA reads TGTGCCAGCAGCTCGACGTGGGGAGGACAGGGAACGCATACGCAGTATTTT.

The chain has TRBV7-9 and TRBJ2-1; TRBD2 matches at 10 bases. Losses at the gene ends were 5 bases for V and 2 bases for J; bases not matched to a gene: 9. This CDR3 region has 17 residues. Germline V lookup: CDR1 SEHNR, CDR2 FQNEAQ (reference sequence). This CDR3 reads CASSPIPSGSTYNEQFF. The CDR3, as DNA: TGTGCCAGCAGCCCGATTCCTAGCGGGAGCACCTACAATGAGCAGTTCTTC.

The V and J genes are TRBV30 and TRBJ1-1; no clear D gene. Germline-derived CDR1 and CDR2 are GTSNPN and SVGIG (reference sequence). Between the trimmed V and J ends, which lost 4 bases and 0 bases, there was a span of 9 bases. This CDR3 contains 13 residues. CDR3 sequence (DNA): TGTGCCTGGACTCGTTTAATGAACACTGAAGCTTTCTTT. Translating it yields CAWTRLMNTEAFF.

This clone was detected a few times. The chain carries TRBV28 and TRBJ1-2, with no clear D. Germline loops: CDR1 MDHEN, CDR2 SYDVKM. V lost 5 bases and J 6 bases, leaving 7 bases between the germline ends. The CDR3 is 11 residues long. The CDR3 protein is CASSLTHGYTF. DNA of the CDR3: TGTGCCAGCAGTCTGACACATGGCTACACCTTC.

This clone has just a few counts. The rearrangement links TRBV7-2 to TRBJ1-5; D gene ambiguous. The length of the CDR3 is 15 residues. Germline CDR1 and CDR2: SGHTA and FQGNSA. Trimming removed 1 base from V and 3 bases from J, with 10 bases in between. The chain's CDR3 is CASSLGWALNQPQHF. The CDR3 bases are TGTGCCAGCAGCTTAGGATGGGCGCTCAATCAGCCCCAGCATTTT. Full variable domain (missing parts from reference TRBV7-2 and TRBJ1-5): GAGVSQSPSNKVTEKGKDVELRCDPISGHTALYWYRQSLGQGLEFLIYFQGNSAPDKSGLPSDRFSAERTGGSVSTLTIQRTQQEDSAVYLCASSLGWALNQPQHFGDGTRLSIL.

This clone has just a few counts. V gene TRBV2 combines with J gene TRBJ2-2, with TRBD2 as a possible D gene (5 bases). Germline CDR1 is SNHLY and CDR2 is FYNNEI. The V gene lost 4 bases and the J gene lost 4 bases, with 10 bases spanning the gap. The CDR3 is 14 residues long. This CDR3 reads CASSGRLATGELFF. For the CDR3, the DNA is TGTGCCAGCAGTGGGCGCCTAGCCACCGGGGAGCTGTTTTTT.

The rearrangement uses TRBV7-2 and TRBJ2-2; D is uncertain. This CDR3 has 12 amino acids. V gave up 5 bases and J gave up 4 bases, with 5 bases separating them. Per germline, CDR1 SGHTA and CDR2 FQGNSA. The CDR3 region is CASSLLTGELFF. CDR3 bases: TGTGCCAGCAGCCTCCTCACCGGGGAGCTGTTTTTT.

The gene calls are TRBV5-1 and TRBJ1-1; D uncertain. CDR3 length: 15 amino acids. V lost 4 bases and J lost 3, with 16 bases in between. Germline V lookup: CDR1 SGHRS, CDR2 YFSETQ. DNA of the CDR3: TGCGCCAGCAGCATCGGACCGGGATTGGACACTGAAGCTTTCTTT. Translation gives CASSIGPGLDTEAFF. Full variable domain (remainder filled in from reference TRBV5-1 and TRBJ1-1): KAGVTQTPRYLIKTRGQQVTLSCSPISGHRSVSWYQQTPGQGLQFLFEYFSETQRNKGNFPGRFSGRQFSNSRSEMNVSTLELGDSALYLCASSIGPGLDTEAFFGQGTRLTVV.

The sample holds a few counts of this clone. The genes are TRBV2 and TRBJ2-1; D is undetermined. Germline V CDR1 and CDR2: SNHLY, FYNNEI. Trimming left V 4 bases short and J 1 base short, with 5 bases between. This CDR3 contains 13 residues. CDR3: CASSGLSYNEQFF. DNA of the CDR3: TGTGCCAGCAGTGGACTGTCCTACAATGAGCAGTTCTTC.

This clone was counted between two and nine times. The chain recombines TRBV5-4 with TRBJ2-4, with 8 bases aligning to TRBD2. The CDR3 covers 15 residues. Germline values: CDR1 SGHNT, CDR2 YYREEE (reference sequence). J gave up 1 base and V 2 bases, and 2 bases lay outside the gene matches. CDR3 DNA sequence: TGTGCCAGCAGCTTTGCTAGCGGGGCCAAAAACATTCAGTACTTC. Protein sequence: CASSFASGAKNIQYF.

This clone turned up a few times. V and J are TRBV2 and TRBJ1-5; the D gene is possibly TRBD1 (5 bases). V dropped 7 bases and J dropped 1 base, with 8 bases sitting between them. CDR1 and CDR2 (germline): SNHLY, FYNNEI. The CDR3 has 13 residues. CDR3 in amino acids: CASTPGSNQPQHF. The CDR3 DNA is TGTGCCAGCACTCCAGGGAGCAATCAGCCCCAGCATTTT.

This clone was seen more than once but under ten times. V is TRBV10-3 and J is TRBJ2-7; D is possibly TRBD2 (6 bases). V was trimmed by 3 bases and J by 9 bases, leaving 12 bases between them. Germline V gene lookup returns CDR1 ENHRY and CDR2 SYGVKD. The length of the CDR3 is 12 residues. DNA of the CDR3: TGTGCCATCAGTGAAGGGGACTCTCTGCAGTACTTC. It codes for CAISEGDSLQYF.

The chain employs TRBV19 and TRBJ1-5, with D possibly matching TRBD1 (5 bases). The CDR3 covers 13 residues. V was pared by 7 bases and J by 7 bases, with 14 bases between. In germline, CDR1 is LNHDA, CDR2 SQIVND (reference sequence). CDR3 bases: TGTGCCAGTAAGCGGGGTAGGGACCAGCCCCAGCATTTT. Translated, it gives CASKRGRDQPQHF. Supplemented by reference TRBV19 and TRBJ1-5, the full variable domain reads DGGITQSPKYLFRKEGQNVTLSCEQNLNHDAMYWYRQDPGQGLRLIYYSQIVNDFQKGDIAEGYSVSREKKESFPLTVTSAQKNPTAFYLCASKRGRDQPQHFGDGTRLSIL.

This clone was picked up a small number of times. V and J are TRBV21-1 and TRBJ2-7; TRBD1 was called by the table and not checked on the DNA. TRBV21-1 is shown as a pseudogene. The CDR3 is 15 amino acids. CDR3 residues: CASSFRDRGTGEQYV. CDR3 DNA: TGTGCCAGCAGCTTCCGGGACAGGGGTACCGGCGAGCAGTACGTC.

This CDR3 is CASSFQGTYGYTF. As DNA, the CDR3 is TGTGCCAGCAGTTTCCAGGGGACCTATGGCTACACCTTC. The rearrangement uses TRBV28 and TRBJ1-2, with D possibly matching TRBD1 (6 bases). The CDR3 totals 13 residues. V dropped 3 bases and J dropped 4 bases, with 9 bases sitting between them. CDR1 is MDHEN and CDR2 is SYDVKM in the germline V gene.

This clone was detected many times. The CDR3 nucleotides read TGTGCCAGCAGCCCCAGGACTACAGATACGCAGTATTTT. Amino acid sequence: CASSPRTTDTQYF. J is TRBJ2-3 and V is TRBV5-4; D may be TRBD2 (5 bases). With 4 bases removed from V and 3 bases from J, the gap between germline ends came to 9 bases. The CDR3 totals 13 residues. Germline lookup yields CDR1 SGHNT and CDR2 YYREEE (reference sequence).

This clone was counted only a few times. CDR3 sequence reads: CASSLASGRGGTDTQYF. Here the CDR3 DNA reads TGTGCCAGCAGCTTAGCTAGCGGGAGAGGAGGGACAGATACGCAGTATTTT. This chain links TRBV7-9 with TRBJ2-3; 9 bases line up with TRBD2. Germline trimming cut 0 bases from V and 3 bases from J; bases unmatched to any gene: 7. The germline V gene encodes CDR1 SEHNR and CDR2 FQNEAQ (reference sequence). The CDR3 extends over 17 amino acids.

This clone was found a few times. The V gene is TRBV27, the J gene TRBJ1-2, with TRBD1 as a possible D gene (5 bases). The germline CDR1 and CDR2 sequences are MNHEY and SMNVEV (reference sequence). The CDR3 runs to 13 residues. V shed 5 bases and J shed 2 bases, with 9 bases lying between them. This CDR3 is CASSTEGNYGYTF. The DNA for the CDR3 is TGTGCCAGCAGTACGGAGGGGAACTATGGCTACACCTTC.

CDR3: CASSQDLSGYYGYTF. In DNA form, the CDR3 reads TGCGCCAGCAGCCAAGATTTATCAGGATACTATGGCTACACCTTC. This rearrangement joins TRBV4-3 to TRBJ1-2; D call uncertain. The CDR3 sequence is 15 residues long. Germline V gene sequence: CDR1 LGHNA, CDR2 YSLEER. V was cut by 0 bases and J by 3 bases, with 11 bases left in between.

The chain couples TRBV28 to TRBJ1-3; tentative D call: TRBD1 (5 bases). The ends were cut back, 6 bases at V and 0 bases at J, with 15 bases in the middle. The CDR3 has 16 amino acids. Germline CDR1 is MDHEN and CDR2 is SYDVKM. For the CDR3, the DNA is TGTGCCAGCAGGGGGGGAGGGCGCCGCTCTGGAAACACCATATATTTT. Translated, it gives CASRGGGRRSGNTIYF.